This T cell receptor (beta chain) was identified during a study of control samples from healthy donors and cancer patients. This clone was found once. The CDR3 length is 15 residues. CDR1 LGHDT and CDR2 YNNKEL come from the germline V gene (reference sequence). V lost 4 bases and J lost 0, with 9 bases in between. The protocol was immunoSEQ multiplex PCR, while the TCRdb copy is restricted to in-frame clones and leaves out a portion. The sample lists about 150,000 clones, 88% seen once, with about 1.8% in the top ten. Specimen: blood. This TCR derives from a young man in good health. This chain links TRBV3-1 (or the pseudogene TRBV3-2) with TRBJ2-2, with TRBD1 as a possible D gene (6 bases). The CDR3 is CASSRTETNTGELFF. DNA of the CDR3: TGTGCCAGCAGCCGGACAGAGACGAACACCGGGGAGCTGTTTTTT.